The clone carrying this TCR beta chain was counted ten times or more. Its target is unknown. TCRdb ran MiXCR on the RACE reads and lists one entry per CDR3 protein. The sample comprises 300,000 to 450,000 distinct CDR3 sequences, 4.5% to 5.5% of which are singletons, and 2% to 3% rests with the top ten. This specimen belongs to a study of human T cells and chemical hapten exposure. Study findings and constraints: Versus controls, expanded TCRs had significantly more large CDR3 similarity clusters.

Described time point: pre-sensitization, week 0. As to treatment: therapeutic diphenylcyclopropenone sensitization with weekly scalp DPC. The ends lost 2 bases at V and 4 bases at J; junction bases unmatched: 4. The CDR3 consists of 14 residues. Germline lookup yields CDR1 SGHDT and CDR2 YYEEEE. The specimen was whole blood, collected in connection with sensitization to the hapten diphenylcyclopropenone (DPC). V usage is TRBV5-6 and J usage is TRBJ1-1, with 8 bases fitting TRBD1. The source of this sequence is a woman in her fifties or sixties with alopecia areata. Some clones in this sample may be carry-over from other donors' samples. CDR3 sequence reads: CASSFGTGLTEAFF. The DNA for the CDR3 is TGTGCCAGCAGCTTCGGGACAGGCCTCACTGAAGCTTTCTTT.